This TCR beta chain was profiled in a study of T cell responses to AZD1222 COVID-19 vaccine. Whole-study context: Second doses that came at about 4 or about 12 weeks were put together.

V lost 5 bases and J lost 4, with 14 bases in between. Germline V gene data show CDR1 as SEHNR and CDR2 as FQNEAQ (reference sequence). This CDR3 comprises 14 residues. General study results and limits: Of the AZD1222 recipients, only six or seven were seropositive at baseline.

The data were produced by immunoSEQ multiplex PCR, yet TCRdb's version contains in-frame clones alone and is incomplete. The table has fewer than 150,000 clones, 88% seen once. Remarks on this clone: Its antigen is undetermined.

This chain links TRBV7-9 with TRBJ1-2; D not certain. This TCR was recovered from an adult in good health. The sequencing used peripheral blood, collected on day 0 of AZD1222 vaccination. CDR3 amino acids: CASSPPVGLYGYTF. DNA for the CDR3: TGTGCCAGCAGCCCCCCCGTGGGCCTCTATGGCTACACCTTC.